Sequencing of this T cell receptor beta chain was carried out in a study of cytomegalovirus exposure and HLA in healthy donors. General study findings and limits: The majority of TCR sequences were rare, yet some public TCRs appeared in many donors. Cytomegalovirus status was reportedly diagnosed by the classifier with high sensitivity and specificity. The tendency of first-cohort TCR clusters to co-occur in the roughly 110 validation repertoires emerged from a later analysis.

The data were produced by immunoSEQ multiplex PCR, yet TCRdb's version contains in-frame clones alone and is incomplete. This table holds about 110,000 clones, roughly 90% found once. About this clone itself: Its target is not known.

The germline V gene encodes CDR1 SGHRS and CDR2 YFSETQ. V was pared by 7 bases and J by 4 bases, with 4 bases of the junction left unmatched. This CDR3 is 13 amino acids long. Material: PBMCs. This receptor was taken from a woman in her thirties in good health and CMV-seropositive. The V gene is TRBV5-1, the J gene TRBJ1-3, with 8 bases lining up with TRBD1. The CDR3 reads CASRQGFGNTIYF. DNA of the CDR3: TGCGCCAGCCGACAGGGGTTCGGAAACACCATATATTTT.